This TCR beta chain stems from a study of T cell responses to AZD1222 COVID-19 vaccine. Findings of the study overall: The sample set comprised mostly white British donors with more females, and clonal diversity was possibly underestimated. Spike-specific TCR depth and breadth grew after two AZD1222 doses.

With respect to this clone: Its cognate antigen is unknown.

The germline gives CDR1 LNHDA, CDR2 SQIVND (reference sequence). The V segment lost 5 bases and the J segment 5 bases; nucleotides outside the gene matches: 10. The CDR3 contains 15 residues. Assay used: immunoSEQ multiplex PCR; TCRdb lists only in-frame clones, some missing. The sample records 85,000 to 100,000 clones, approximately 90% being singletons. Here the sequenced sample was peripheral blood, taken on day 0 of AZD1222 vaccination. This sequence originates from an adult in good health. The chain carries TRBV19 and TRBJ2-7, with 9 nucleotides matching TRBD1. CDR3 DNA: TGTGCCAGTAGTCGGGGGACAGGGTCGGTCCACGAGCAGTACTTC. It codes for CASSRGTGSVHEQYF.